The 29 T cell receptor beta chains given below trace back to one sample, sequenced in a study of blood T cell repertoires in COVID-19. TCRdb's copy holds only in-frame clones and misses some; the assay was immunoSEQ multiplex PCR. The sample contains some 71,000 clones, about 80% of which appear only once. The specimen was peripheral blood. The receptors shown here come from a woman in her sixties or seventies with acute or convalescent COVID-19.

The rearrangement links TRBV5-1 to TRBJ2-5, with D maybe TRBD2 (8 bases). From germline, CDR1 is SGHRS and CDR2 YFSETQ. CDR3 length: 13 residues. The V end was cut by 7 bases, the J end by 5 bases, with 15 bases between. This chain's CDR3 is CASGRGGQETQYF. DNA of the CDR3: TGCGCCAGCGGTCGGGGGGGACAGGAGACCCAGTACTTC.

The CDR3 reads CASALAGGLDEQFF. Written as DNA, the CDR3 is TGTGCCAGCGCCCTAGCGGGAGGGCTGGATGAGCAGTTCTTC. V usage is TRBV28 and J usage is TRBJ2-1; TRBD2 aligns across 12 bases. CDR3 size: 14 residues. The trim removed 8 bases at V and 8 bases at J, leaving 7 bases unmatched. CDR1 MDHEN and CDR2 SYDVKM come from the germline V gene.

CDR3 nucleotides: TGTGCCAGCAGTCTGGGGTATAGCGGGGAAGAGTTCTTC. Amino acids: CASSLGYSGEEFF. The genes are TRBV12-3 or TRBV12-4 and TRBJ2-1; 8 nucleotides align to TRBD2. The junction had 11 bases not matched to a gene; V was cut back by 5 bases and J by 14 bases. The length of the CDR3 is 13 residues.

In its sample, this clone was seen a few times. The V call is TRBV5-1, the J call TRBJ2-2; 10 nucleotides agree with TRBD1. Germline loops: CDR1 SGHRS, CDR2 YFSETQ. Unmatched junction bases numbered 3, after V lost 3 bases and J lost 7 bases. The CDR3 contains 14 residues. The CDR3 sequence is CASSWDRGNGELFF. The CDR3 DNA sequence: TGCGCCAGCAGCTGGGACAGGGGAAACGGGGAGCTGTTTTTT.

V and J are TRBV14 and TRBJ1-4, with a possible D match to TRBD1 (5 bases). This CDR3 is 15 amino acids long. Germline CDR1 is SGHDN and CDR2 is FVKESK. V shed 6 bases and J shed 1 base, with 12 bases lying between them. The CDR3 here is CASSPGIRTNEKLFF. CDR3 in DNA: TGTGCCAGCAGTCCAGGGATTCGAACTAATGAAAAACTGTTTTTT. Full variable domain (outside the CDR3, taken from reference TRBV14 and TRBJ1-4): EAGVTQFPSHSVIEKGQTVTLRCDPISGHDNLYWYRRVMGKEIKFLLHFVKESKQDESGMPNNRFLAERTGGTYSTLKVQPAELEDSGVYFCASSPGIRTNEKLFFGSGTQLSVL.

J is TRBJ2-7 and V is TRBV20-1; TRBD1 aligns across 7 bases. Germline loops: CDR1 DFQATT, CDR2 SNEGSKA (reference sequence). The CDR3 loop spans 11 amino acids. The CDR3 loop is CRGQSSYEQYF. Here the CDR3 DNA reads TGCAGGGGACAGAGCTCCTACGAGCAGTACTTC.

This clone has more than one count but fewer than ten. The rearrangement uses TRBV4-1 and TRBJ1-1, with D possibly matching TRBD1 (6 bases). The germline V gene encodes CDR1 MGHRA and CDR2 YSYEKL. The CDR3 covers 17 residues. Between the trimmed V and J ends, which lost 0 bases and 0 bases, there was a span of 14 bases. CDR3: CASSQEYIGTLNTEAFF. DNA for the CDR3: TGCGCCAGCAGCCAAGAATATATAGGGACATTGAACACTGAAGCTTTCTTT.

Only one count was recorded for this clone. The chain has TRBV7-2 and TRBJ2-5; no firm D call. The CDR3 has 14 amino acids. Germline values: CDR1 SGHTA, CDR2 FQGNSA. V lost 0 bases, J lost 2 bases, and 7 bases lay in between. DNA of the CDR3: TGTGCCAGCAGCTTAGCGGGCCAGCAAGAGACCCAGTACTTC. It is translated as CASSLAGQQETQYF.

The chain links TRBV11-2 to TRBJ2-1; D call uncertain. This CDR3 comprises 13 residues. Trimming shortened V by 2 bases and J by 1 base, and 3 bases separated the two germline ends. Germline V gene data show CDR1 as SGHAT and CDR2 as FQNNGV. The CDR3 nucleotides are TGTGCCAGCAGCTTATCATCCTACAATGAGCAGTTCTTC. Protein product: CASSLSSYNEQFF.

This chain links TRBV7-3 with TRBJ2-1; 8 nucleotides match TRBD1. Looked up from germline, CDR1 is SGHTA and CDR2 is FQGTGA. J gave up 8 bases and V 1 base, and 4 bases lay outside the gene matches. CDR3 length: 14 residues. The CDR3 loop is CASSLSLTGDEQFF. The CDR3 nucleotides read TGTGCCAGCAGCTTAAGTTTGACAGGGGATGAGCAGTTCTTC.

This clone came up a few times. The chain joins TRBV28 to TRBJ1-6, with D possibly being TRBD1 (5 bases). Germline loops: CDR1 MDHEN, CDR2 SYDVKM. V was cut by 8 bases and J by 1 base, with 15 bases left in between. This CDR3 has 16 amino acids. The CDR3 spells CASGAGGGSYNSPLHF. CDR3 DNA: TGTGCCAGCGGAGCAGGTGGGGGGTCCTATAATTCACCCCTCCACTTT.

The chain combines TRBV18 with TRBJ2-2, with 8 bases matching TRBD1. V was clipped by 2 bases and J by 5 bases; unmatched bases: 7. The CDR3 has 16 amino acids. The germline V gene has CDR1 KGHSH and CDR2 LQKENI. The CDR3 nucleotides read TGTGCCAGCTCACCATCCGGGACAGGAGATACCGGGGAGCTGTTTTTT. Amino acid sequence: CASSPSGTGDTGELFF.

This rearrangement joins TRBV6-4 to TRBJ2-1; 7 bases align to TRBD2. Trimming removed 4 bases from V and 6 bases from J; junction bases left unmatched: 9. The CDR3 runs to 15 residues. The germline V gene encodes CDR1 MRHNA and CDR2 SNTAGT. CDR3 bases: TGTGCCAGCAGTGTTGAGGCAGGGAGGGGCAATGAGCAGTTCTTC. Protein product: CASSVEAGRGNEQFF.

V usage is TRBV12-3 or TRBV12-4 and J usage is TRBJ1-2, with D possibly TRBD1 on 5 matching bases. The CDR3 spans 13 residues. Trimming stripped 5 bases from V and 8 bases from J, with 15 bases between. The CDR3 loop is CASSPGRVGGYTF. CDR3 bases: TGTGCCAGCAGTCCAGGCAGGGTAGGCGGCTACACCTTC.

The sample holds a few counts of this clone. The V call is TRBV28, the J call TRBJ1-5; maybe TRBD1 (5 bases). The CDR3 covers 14 residues. The V end was cut by 5 bases, the J end by 4 bases, with 12 bases between. In germline, CDR1 is MDHEN, CDR2 SYDVKM. For the CDR3, the DNA is TGTGCCAGCAGTCCCCCAGCAGGGAATCAGCCCCAGCATTTT. Encoded protein: CASSPPAGNQPQHF.

This chain joins TRBV24-1 and TRBJ2-1; D is possibly TRBD2 (7 bases). This CDR3 spans 16 amino acids. V lost 3 bases, J lost 2 bases, and 13 bases lay in between. CDR1 is KGHDR, CDR2 SFDVKD, per germline. The CDR3 loop is CATSDRGGGAYNEQFF. The CDR3 DNA follows: TGTGCCACCAGTGATCGTGGCGGGGGCGCCTACAATGAGCAGTTCTTC.

This rearrangement joins TRBV6-5 to TRBJ1-1; 8 positions agree with TRBD1. V gave up 7 bases and J gave up 7 bases; unmatched junction bases: 11. The germline gives CDR1 MNHEY, CDR2 SVGAGI. The CDR3 contains 14 residues. The CDR3 sequence is CASTTSGQGVEAFF. The CDR3 nucleotides read TGTGCCAGCACCACCTCCGGACAGGGAGTTGAAGCTTTCTTT.

This rearrangement joins TRBV7-3 to TRBJ1-1; D gene ambiguous. V was clipped by 4 bases and J by 5 bases, with 11 bases between them. The CDR3 has 13 amino acids. CDR1 is SGHTA and CDR2 is FQGTGA in the germline V gene. The CDR3 reads CASSSTPGTEAFF. The DNA of the CDR3 is TGTGCCAGCAGCTCGACCCCAGGAACTGAAGCTTTCTTT. The whole variable domain, remainder taken from reference TRBV7-3 and TRBJ1-1, is GAGVSQTPSNKVTEKGKYVELRCDPISGHTALYWYRQSLGQGPEFLIYFQGTGAADDSGLPNDRFFAVRPEGSVSTLKIQRTERGDSAVYLCASSSTPGTEAFFGQGTRLTVV.

The chain joins TRBV4-1 to TRBJ2-4; 9 bases line up with TRBD2. The CDR3 spans 13 residues. V gave up 0 bases and J gave up 14 bases; unmatched junction bases: 5. Germline loops: CDR1 MGHRA, CDR2 YSYEKL. This CDR3 is CASSQEGLAPKYF. In DNA, the CDR3 is TGCGCCAGCAGCCAAGAGGGACTAGCCCCTAAGTACTTC.

The V and J genes are TRBV11-2 and TRBJ2-3; maybe TRBD2 (7 bases). The germline CDR1 and CDR2 sequences are SGHAT and FQNNGV. CDR3 length: 15 residues. V lost 5 bases and J 3 bases, leaving 15 bases between the germline ends. The chain's CDR3 is CASSPGLGGTDTQYF. The CDR3 bases are TGTGCCAGCAGCCCCGGACTAGGGGGGACAGATACGCAGTATTTT.

The genes are TRBV19 and TRBJ2-3, with 10 positions matching TRBD1. CDR3 length equals 16 residues. Per the germline V gene, CDR1 is LNHDA and CDR2 is SQIVND (reference sequence). J was trimmed by 4 bases and V by 3 bases; bases with no gene match: 7. The CDR3 region is CASSIRDRGSSDTQYF. As DNA, the CDR3 is TGTGCCAGTAGTATCCGGGACAGGGGATCGTCAGATACGCAGTATTTT.

This clone was observed a few times. This chain connects TRBV19 to TRBJ1-5; 7 bases match TRBD1. J gave up 5 bases and V 4 bases, and 5 bases lay outside the gene matches. CDR1 and CDR2 (germline): LNHDA, SQIVND (reference sequence). The CDR3 runs 14 residues. The CDR3 nucleotides read TGTGCCAGTAGTACCCACGGGACAGATCAGCCCCAGCATTTT. It translates to CASSTHGTDQPQHF.

This rearrangement joins TRBV4-1 to TRBJ2-1; D is unresolved. Trimming pared 1 base from V and 7 bases from J, leaving 11 bases between. This CDR3 is 14 amino acids long. Looked up from germline, CDR1 is MGHRA and CDR2 is YSYEKL. Here the CDR3 reads CASSQGEDGNEQFF. Written as DNA, the CDR3 is TGCGCCAGCAGCCAAGGCGAGGATGGAAATGAGCAGTTCTTC.

V and J are TRBV29-1 and TRBJ2-7, with 7 positions matching TRBD1. The CDR3 spans 16 residues. V shed 1 base, J shed 2 bases, and the junction held 11 bases outside the gene matches. Germline CDR1 and CDR2: SQVTM and ANQGSEA. CDR3 coding DNA: TGCAGCGTTGAAGGGGCTGGACAGGTAAATACCTACGAGCAGTACTTC. It translates to CSVEGAGQVNTYEQYF.

This clone was detected a few times. The V gene is TRBV10-3, the J gene TRBJ2-7, with 9 bases identical to TRBD1. The J segment lost 6 bases and the V segment lost 4 bases, leaving 7 bases of the junction unmatched. Germline V gene data show CDR1 as ENHRY and CDR2 as SYGVKD. The CDR3 covers 14 residues. CDR3 loop: CAISGQQGAVEQYF. In DNA form, the CDR3 reads TGTGCCATCAGTGGTCAACAGGGGGCTGTCGAGCAGTACTTC.

The V call is TRBV3-1 (or the pseudogene TRBV3-2), the J call TRBJ1-3; 7 bases align to TRBD1. Losses at the gene ends were 5 bases for V and 0 bases for J; bases not matched to a gene: 10. Germline V gene lookup returns CDR1 LGHDT and CDR2 YNNKEL (reference sequence). CDR3 length: 17 amino acids. The CDR3 DNA reads TGTGCCAGCAGCTGGGGCCCGGGACAGCTCTCTGGAAACACCATATATTTT. Amino acids: CASSWGPGQLSGNTIYF.

There are a few counts of this clone. This chain uses TRBV19 with TRBJ1-2; the D gene is possibly TRBD1 (6 bases). In germline, CDR1 is LNHDA, CDR2 SQIVND (reference sequence). This CDR3 has 15 amino acids. Deletions cut 4 bases from V and 2 bases from J, with 14 bases between. The CDR3 DNA reads as TGTGCCAGTAGTACAGTTTGGGACACCAACTATGGCTACACCTTC. Its translation is CASSTVWDTNYGYTF. Supplemented by reference TRBV19 and TRBJ1-2, the full variable domain reads DGGITQSPKYLFRKEGQNVTLSCEQNLNHDAMYWYRQDPGQGLRLIYYSQIVNDFQKGDIAEGYSVSREKKESFPLTVTSAQKNPTAFYLCASSTVWDTNYGYTFGSGTRLTVV.

The V and J genes are TRBV9 and TRBJ1-3, with D unclear. Trimming cost V 0 bases and J 4 bases, with 8 bases left between them. Germline CDR1 is SGDLS and CDR2 is YYNGEE. This CDR3 spans 14 amino acids. The CDR3 bases are TGTGCCAGCAGCGTAGGGCGAGGGGGAAACACCATATATTTT. Translation gives CASSVGRGGNTIYF.

The V call is TRBV6-2 or TRBV6-3, the J call TRBJ1-4, with D perhaps matching TRBD1 (6 bases). The ends were cut back, 5 bases at V and 8 bases at J, with 15 bases in the middle. This CDR3 has 14 amino acids. Germline V gene lookup returns CDR1 MNHEY and CDR2 SVGEGT. Written as DNA, the CDR3 is TGTGCCAGCAGTGGGTCAGTGACAGGAGAAAAACTGTTTTTT. The encoded protein is CASSGSVTGEKLFF.